This T cell receptor beta chain was documented in a study of regulatory T cells in long-lasting Graves disease. Overall study results and limits: Among the persistent patients, some 2,900 public clonotypes were shared, more than the 950 to 1,000 shared among new patients.

The time point denotes: persistent/refractory GD, antithyroid drugs over 5 years with positive TRAb. PBMC RNA served as the TCR library source. From an endocrinology department in Xi'an, China, came the patients. Sequencing libraries for TCR beta were prepared with iRepertoire HTBI primers and Arm-PCR of CDR3 regions. TCRdb used MiXCR to reprocess the multiplex PCR reads, holding one entry per CDR3 protein. Here the sample spans 400,000 or so distinct CDR3 sequences, around 22% being singletons. Comment on this clonotype: No antigen is known for it.

The origin of this receptor is a female donor with Graves disease. The source material was peripheral blood mononuclear cells (PBMCs), sampled when the disease was refractory, from a patient treated with antithyroid drugs.

The CDR3 here is CASSHPRGILPYEQYF. The CDR3 DNA sequence: TGTGCCAGCAGCCACCCGAGGGGGATTCTCCCCTACGAGCAGTACTTC. The rearrangement uses TRBV7-9 and TRBJ2-7; possibly TRBD1 for D (6 bases). The V gene lost 5 bases and the J gene lost 2 bases, with 19 bases spanning the gap. Looked up from germline, CDR1 is SEHNR and CDR2 is FQNEAQ (reference sequence). CDR3 size: 16 residues. The full variable domain, completed using reference TRBV7-9 and TRBJ2-7, is DTGVSQNPRHKITKRGQNVTFRCDPISEHNRLYWYRQTLGQGPEFLTYFQNEAQLEKSRLLSDRFSAERPKGSFSTLEIQRTEQGDSAMYLCASSHPRGILPYEQYFGPGTRLTVT.